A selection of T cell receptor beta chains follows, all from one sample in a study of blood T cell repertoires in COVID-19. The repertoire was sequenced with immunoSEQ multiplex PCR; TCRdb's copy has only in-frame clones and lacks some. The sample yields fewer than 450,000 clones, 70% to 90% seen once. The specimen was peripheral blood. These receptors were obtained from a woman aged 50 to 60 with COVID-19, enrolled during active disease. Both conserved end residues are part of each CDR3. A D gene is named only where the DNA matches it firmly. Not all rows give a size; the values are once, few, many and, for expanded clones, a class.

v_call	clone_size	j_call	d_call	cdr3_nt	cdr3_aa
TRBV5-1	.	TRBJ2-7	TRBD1	TGCGCCAGCAGCTTGGAGGGACAGGACTACGAGCAGTACTTC	CASSLEGQDYEQYF
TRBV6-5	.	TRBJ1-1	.	TGTGCCAGCAGTTACTCCGGAGCGAACACTGAAGCTTTCTTT	CASSYSGANTEAFF
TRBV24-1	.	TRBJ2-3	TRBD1	TGTGCCACCAGTCCGGGACAGGTCAAATTTAGCACAGATACGCAGTATTTT	CATSPGQVKFSTDTQYF
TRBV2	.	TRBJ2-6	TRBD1	TGTGCCAGCAGTCCATGGGGACAGGGGTCACCTGGGGCCAACGTCCTGACTTTC	CASSPWGQGSPGANVLTF
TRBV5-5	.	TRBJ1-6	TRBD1	TGTGCCAGCAGCTTTTACACCGGGACAGGGAGTTCACCCCTCCACTTT	CASSFYTGTGSSPLHF
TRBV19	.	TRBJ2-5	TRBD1	TGTGCCAGTACTCGGACAGGGCGAGAGACCCAGTACTTC	CASTRTGRETQYF
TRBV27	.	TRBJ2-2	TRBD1	TGTGCCAGCAGTTCGGGGCAGGGGGCTTATACCGGGGAGCTGTTTTTT	CASSSGQGAYTGELFF
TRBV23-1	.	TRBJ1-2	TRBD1	TGCGCCAGCAGTCAATCGAGACAGGGGATCTCTTTTGGCTACACCTTC	CASSQSRQGISFGYTF
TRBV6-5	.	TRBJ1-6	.	TGTGCCAGCAGTTCAGACTATAATTCACCCCTCCACTTT	CASSSDYNSPLHF
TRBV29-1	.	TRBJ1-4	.	TGCAGCGTTGAATCACAGGGTAGCGAAAAACTGTTTTTT	CSVESQGSEKLFF
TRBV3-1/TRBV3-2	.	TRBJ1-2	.	TGTGCCAGCAGCCTCCGGGGGTCCGGGAACTATGGCTACACCTTC	CASSLRGSGNYGYTF
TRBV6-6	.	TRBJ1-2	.	TGTGCCAGCAGTCTCGGAGGGGGGGTGGGCTACACCTTC	CASSLGGGVGYTF
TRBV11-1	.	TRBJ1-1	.	TGTGCCAGCAGCCCCGACAGGTCTGAAGCTTTCTTT	CASSPDRSEAFF
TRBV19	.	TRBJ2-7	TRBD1	TGTGCCAGTAGTATAGACGGGACAGCAGCTTACGAGCAGTACTTC	CASSIDGTAAYEQYF
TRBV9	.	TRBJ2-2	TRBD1	TGTGCCAGCAGCGTAGGGCTAGGGGGCAGCAGGGAGCTGTTTTTT	CASSVGLGGSRELFF
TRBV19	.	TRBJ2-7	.	TGTGCCAGTAGTGCGCTAGGCGTCACGAAATACGAGCAGTACTTC	CASSALGVTKYEQYF
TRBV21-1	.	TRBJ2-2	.	TGTGCCAGAACCTCCGATGGCGGGGGGGCCTTGGACACCGGGGAGCTGTTTTTT	CARTSDGGGALDTGELFF
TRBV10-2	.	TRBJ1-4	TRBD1	TGCGCCAGCAGTGGACAGACAGGGGGAACGCAATTGCATGAAAAACTGTTTTTT	CASSGQTGGTQLHEKLFF
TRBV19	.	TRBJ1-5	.	TGTGCCAGTAGTATGTACAGGGCGCCCAATCAGCCCCAGCATTTT	CASSMYRAPNQPQHF
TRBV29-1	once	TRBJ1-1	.	TGCAGCGTTGGTGGAGGGAGGACTGAAGCTTTCTTT	CSVGGGRTEAFF
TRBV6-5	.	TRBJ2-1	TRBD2	TGTGCCAGCAGAACCAGCGGGGGGTACGGTGAGCAGTTCTTC	CASRTSGGYGEQFF
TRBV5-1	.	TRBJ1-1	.	TGCGCCAGCATGTCAAGACCCCGGGACACTGAAGCTTTCTTT	CASMSRPRDTEAFF
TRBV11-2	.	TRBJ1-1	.	TGTGCCAGCAGCTTAGTGGCGAACACTGAAGCTTTCTTT	CASSLVANTEAFF
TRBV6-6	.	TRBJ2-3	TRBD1	TGTGCCAGCAGTTACGGGGGGACAGGGGCAGATACGCAGTATTTT	CASSYGGTGADTQYF
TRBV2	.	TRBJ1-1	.	TGTGCCAGCAGTGAAGCGCTAGGCTCCCTAAGGGGTGAAGCTTTCTTT	CASSEALGSLRGEAFF
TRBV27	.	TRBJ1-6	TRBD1	TGTGCCAGCACTGAAGGGACAGAGGGAAATTCACCCCTCCACTTT	CASTEGTEGNSPLHF
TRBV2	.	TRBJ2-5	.	TGTGCCAGCTCAGATCCCTCTGAGACCCAGTACTTC	CASSDPSETQYF